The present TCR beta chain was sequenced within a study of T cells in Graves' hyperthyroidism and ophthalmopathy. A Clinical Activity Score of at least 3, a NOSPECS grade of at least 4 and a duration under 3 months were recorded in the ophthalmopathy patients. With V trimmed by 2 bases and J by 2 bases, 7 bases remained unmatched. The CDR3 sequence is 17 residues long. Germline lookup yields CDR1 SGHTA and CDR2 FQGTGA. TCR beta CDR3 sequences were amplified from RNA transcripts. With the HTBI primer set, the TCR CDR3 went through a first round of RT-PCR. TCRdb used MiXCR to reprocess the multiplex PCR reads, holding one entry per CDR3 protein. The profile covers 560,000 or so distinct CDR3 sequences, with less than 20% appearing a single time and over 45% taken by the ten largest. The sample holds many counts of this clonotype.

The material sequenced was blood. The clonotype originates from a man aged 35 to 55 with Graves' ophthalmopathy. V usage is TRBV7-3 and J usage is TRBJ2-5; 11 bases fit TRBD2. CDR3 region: CASSLGVAGGLQETQYF. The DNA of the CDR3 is TGTGCCAGCAGCTTAGGGGTAGCGGGGGGGCTACAAGAGACCCAGTACTTC.